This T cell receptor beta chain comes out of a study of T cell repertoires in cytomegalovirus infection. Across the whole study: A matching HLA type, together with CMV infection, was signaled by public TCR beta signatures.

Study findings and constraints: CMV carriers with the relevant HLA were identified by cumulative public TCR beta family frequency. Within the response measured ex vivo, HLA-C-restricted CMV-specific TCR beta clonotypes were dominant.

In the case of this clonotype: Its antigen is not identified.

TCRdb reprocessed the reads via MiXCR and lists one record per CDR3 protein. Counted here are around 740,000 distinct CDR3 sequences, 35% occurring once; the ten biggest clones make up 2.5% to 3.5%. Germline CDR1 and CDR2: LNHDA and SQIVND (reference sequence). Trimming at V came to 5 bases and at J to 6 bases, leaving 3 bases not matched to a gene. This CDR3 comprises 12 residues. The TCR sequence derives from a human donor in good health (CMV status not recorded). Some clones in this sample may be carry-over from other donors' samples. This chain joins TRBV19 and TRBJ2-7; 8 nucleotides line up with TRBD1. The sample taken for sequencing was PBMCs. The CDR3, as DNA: TGTGCCAGTAGTCGAACAGGGGGCGAGCAGTACTTC. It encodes CASSRTGGEQYF.